This paragraph covers one T cell receptor beta chain sequence. Its antigen is not known. The table came from immunoSEQ multiplex PCR; TCRdb's copy has only in-frame clones and leaves some out. In the table there are approximately 120,000 clones, 90% to 95% of which are singletons. CDR1 and CDR2 (germline): MNHEY, SVGAGI. Trimming stripped 5 bases from V and 0 bases from J, with 14 bases between. The length of the CDR3 is 15 residues. These data belong to a study of T cell responses to AZD1222 COVID-19 vaccine. Study outcomes and limitations: Spike-specific TCR breadth and depth rose after two AZD1222 doses.

The clonotype comes from an adult in good health. Sequencing was performed on peripheral blood, taken on day 0 of AZD1222 vaccination. V usage is TRBV6-5 and J usage is TRBJ2-7; D is uncertain. The CDR3 spells CASSIDLLSSYEQYF. The CDR3 DNA sequence: TGTGCCAGCAGTATCGACCTTCTGAGCTCCTACGAGCAGTACTTC.